The 2 T cell receptor beta chains below come from one sample, sequenced in a study of blood T cells in healthy people across ages. With a J-beta primer mix and a sample-barcoded 5' primer, a second PCR ran about 7 to 12 cycles. TCRdb ran MiXCR on the 5' RACE reads and lists one entry per CDR3 protein. In the table there are fewer than 950,000 distinct CDR3 sequences, about 36% of which are singletons. Sequencing input: blood. The receptors were gathered from a man younger than 35 in good health.

The count of this clonotype is one. A much larger clone sits a single nucleotide away, making a read error possible. This chain uses TRBV5-1 with TRBJ2-5; 11 bases line up with TRBD2. The J call may be wrong; the DNA end is better matched by TRBJ2-7. Looked up from germline, CDR1 is SGHRS and CDR2 is YFSETQ. The CDR3 is made up of 15 amino acids. The DNA for the CDR3 is TGCGCCAGCAGCTTGACGACTAGCGGGAAGGGCGAGCAGTACTTC. Protein sequence: CASSLTTSGKGEQYF.

The sample holds one count of this clonotype. One base away lies a much larger clone, so this may be a sequencing read error. The chain links TRBV12-5 to TRBJ2-5, with 7 bases fitting TRBD2. The CDR3 extends over 14 amino acids. CDR1 and CDR2 (germline): LGHNT, FRNRAP. The CDR3 nucleotides read TGTGCTGGTGGACCCGGGGGGATTCAAGAGACCCAGTACTTC. This translates into CAGGPGGIQETQYF.